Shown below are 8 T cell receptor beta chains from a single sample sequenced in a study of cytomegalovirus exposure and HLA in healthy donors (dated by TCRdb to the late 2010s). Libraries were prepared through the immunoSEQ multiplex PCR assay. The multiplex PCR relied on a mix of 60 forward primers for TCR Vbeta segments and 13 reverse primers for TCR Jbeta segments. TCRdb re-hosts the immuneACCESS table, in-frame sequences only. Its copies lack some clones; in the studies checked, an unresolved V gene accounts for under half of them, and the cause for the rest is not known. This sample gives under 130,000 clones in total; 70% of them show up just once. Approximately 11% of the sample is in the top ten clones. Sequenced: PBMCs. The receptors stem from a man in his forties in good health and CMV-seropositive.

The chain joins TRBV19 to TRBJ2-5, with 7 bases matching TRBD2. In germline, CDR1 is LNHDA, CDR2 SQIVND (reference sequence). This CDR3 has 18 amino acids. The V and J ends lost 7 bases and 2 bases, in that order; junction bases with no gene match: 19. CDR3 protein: CASTTFYGPFGGQETQYF. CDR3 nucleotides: TGTGCCAGTACCACATTCTACGGTCCTTTCGGGGGGCAAGAGACCCAGTACTTC.

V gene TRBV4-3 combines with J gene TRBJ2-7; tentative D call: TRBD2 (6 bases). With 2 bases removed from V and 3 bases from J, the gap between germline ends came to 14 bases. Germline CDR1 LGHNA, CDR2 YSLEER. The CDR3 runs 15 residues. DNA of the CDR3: TGCGCCAGCAGCCAAAAGTGGCGGGACGGCTACGAGCAGTACTTC. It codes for CASSQKWRDGYEQYF.

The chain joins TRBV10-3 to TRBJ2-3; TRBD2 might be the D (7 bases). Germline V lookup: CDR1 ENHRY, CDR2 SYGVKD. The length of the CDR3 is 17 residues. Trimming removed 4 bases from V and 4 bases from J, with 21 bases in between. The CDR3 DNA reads TGTGCCATCAGTGGGCCCGGGACATCGGGGGGTCCAGATACGCAGTATTTT. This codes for CAISGPGTSGGPDTQYF.

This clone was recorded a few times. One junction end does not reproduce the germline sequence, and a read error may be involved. CDR3 in amino acids: CSSSLVGTGELFF. The CDR3 nucleotides read TGTTCCAGCAGCTTAGTCGGGACCGGGGAGCTGTTTTTT. This sequence joins TRBV7-9 and TRBJ2-2; D unresolved. The CDR3 runs to 13 residues. Germline lookup yields CDR1 SEHNR and CDR2 FQNEAQ (reference sequence).

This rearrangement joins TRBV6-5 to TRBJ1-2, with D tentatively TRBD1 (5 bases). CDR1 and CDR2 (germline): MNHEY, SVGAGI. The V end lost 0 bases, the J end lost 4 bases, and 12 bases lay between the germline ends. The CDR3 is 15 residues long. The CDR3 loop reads CASSYSGGWRYGYTF. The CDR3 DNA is TGTGCCAGCAGTTACTCGGGGGGATGGCGCTATGGCTACACCTTC.

The CDR3 DNA follows: TGCGCCAGCAGCCCTACAGGGACCGGCTATGGCTACACCTTC. Residues: CASSPTGTGYGYTF. This chain links TRBV4-3 with TRBJ1-2; TRBD1 might be the D (6 bases). Per the germline V gene, CDR1 is LGHNA and CDR2 is YSLEER. This CDR3 is 14 amino acids long. V was clipped by 4 bases and J by 4 bases, with 13 bases between them.

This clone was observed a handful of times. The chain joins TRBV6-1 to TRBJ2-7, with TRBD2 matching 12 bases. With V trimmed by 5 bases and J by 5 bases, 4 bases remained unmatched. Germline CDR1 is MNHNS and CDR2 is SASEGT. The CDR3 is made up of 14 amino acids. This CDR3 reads CASSWTSGMNEQYF. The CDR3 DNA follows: TGTGCCAGCAGTTGGACTAGCGGGATGAACGAGCAGTACTTC.

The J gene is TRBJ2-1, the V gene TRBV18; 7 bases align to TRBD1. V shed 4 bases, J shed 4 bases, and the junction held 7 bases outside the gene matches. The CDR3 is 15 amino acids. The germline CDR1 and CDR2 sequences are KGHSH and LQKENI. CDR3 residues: CASSLSSGQYNEQFF. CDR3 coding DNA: TGTGCCAGCTCACTTAGTTCGGGACAGTACAATGAGCAGTTCTTC. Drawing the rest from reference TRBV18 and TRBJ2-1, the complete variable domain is NAGVMQNPRHLVRRRGQEARLRCSPMKGHSHVYWYRQLPEEGLKFMVYLQKENIIDESGMPKERFSAEFPKEGPSILRIQQVVRGDSAAYFCASSLSSGQYNEQFFGPGTRLTVL.